This entry lists 4 T cell receptor beta chains sequenced from one sample in a study of OX40 agonist ivuxolimab in advanced cancers. Clones were read by immunoSEQ multiplex PCR, and TCRdb kept only the in-frame ones, dropping some. The sample consists of around 110,000 clones, over 85% of them appearing once. Sequenced here: CD4+ or CD8+ T cells sorted from blood, sampled in a trial of the OX40 agonist ivuxolimab. These receptors were obtained from an adult with an advanced solid tumor such as melanoma, head and neck, liver or kidney cancer.

The chain is built from TRBV27 and TRBJ1-5; D may be TRBD1 (5 bases). Germline V gene sequence: CDR1 MNHEY, CDR2 SMNVEV (reference sequence). CDR3 length equals 12 residues. Trimming pared 9 bases from V and 4 bases from J, leaving 10 bases between. In DNA form, the CDR3 reads TGTGCCAGGACAGACAAGAATCAGCCCCAGCATTTT. It translates to CARTDKNQPQHF.

The J gene is TRBJ1-5, the V gene TRBV9; TRBD1 aligns across 9 bases. Germline V gene data show CDR1 as SGDLS and CDR2 as YYNGEE. The CDR3 loop spans 15 amino acids. The V segment lost 2 bases and the J segment 3 bases; nucleotides outside the gene matches: 3. CDR3 sequence reads: CASSVTGGNNQPQHF. The CDR3 nucleotides are TGTGCCAGCAGCGTCACAGGGGGCAACAATCAGCCCCAGCATTTT.

This chain joins TRBV6-1 and TRBJ1-5; weak D call: TRBD1 (6 bases). This CDR3 has 13 residues. Germline V gene lookup returns CDR1 MNHNS and CDR2 SASEGT. V gave up 6 bases and J gave up 0 bases, with 6 bases separating them. The CDR3 DNA follows: TGTGCCAGCAGACAGGGTAGCAATCAGCCCCAGCATTTT. Protein: CASRQGSNQPQHF.

This rearrangement joins TRBV6-1 to TRBJ1-2; no clear D. Germline V gene data show CDR1 as MNHNS and CDR2 as SASEGT. Trimming pared 1 base from V and 6 bases from J, leaving 12 bases between. The CDR3 consists of 14 residues. The CDR3 here is CASSEELGRHGYTF. Here the CDR3 DNA reads TGTGCCAGCAGTGAAGAATTAGGGCGGCATGGCTACACCTTC.